Listed below are T cell receptor beta chains from one sample, sequenced in a study of blood T cells in healthy people across ages. TCRdb recomputed calls from the 5' RACE reads with MiXCR, one row per CDR3 protein. Of 850,000 to 1,000,000 distinct CDR3 sequences in the sample, 40% to 60% were seen once. Sequencing was done on a sample of blood. These receptors were taken from a man aged 25-45 years in good health. The CDR3 runs from the conserved cysteine through the conserved F or W. The D gene is left open where the match is weak. Rows may omit the clone size; those that give it use once, few, many or a size class.

cdr3_length j_call clone_size d_call v_call cdr3_aa cdr3_nt
12 TRBJ1-1 . . TRBV3-1 CASRSTREGAFF TGTGCCAGCAGATCCACCAGGGAGGGAGCTTTCTTT
17 TRBJ1-1 once . TRBV3-1 CASSQERSRTWNTEAFF TGTGCCAGCAGCCAAGAGCGGTCAAGGACGTGGAACACTGAAGCTTTCTTT
13 TRBJ1-2 . . TRBV11-2 CASSLGSFNGYTF TGTGCCAGCAGCTTGGGGAGCTTTAATGGCTACACCTTC
16 TRBJ2-3 . . TRBV3-1 CASSPQGRANVGTQYF TGTGCCAGCAGCCCGCAGGGTAGGGCCAACGTGGGTACGCAGTATTTT
16 TRBJ2-2 . . TRBV6-2/TRBV6-3 CASSGVAGRGPGELFF TGTGCCAGCAGTGGAGTGGCTGGGCGGGGTCCCGGGGAGCTGTTTTTT
14 TRBJ1-1 . . TRBV15 CATSREGVATEAFF TGTGCCACCAGCAGAGAAGGGGTGGCCACTGAAGCTTTCTTT
15 TRBJ2-1 few . TRBV20-1 CSAVPRIWDGNEQFF TGCAGTGCTGTCCCTCGCATCTGGGATGGGAATGAGCAGTTCTTC
14 TRBJ2-3 . TRBD1 TRBV12-3/TRBV12-4 CASRGQGRTDTQYF TGTGCCAGCAGGGGACAGGGGAGAACAGATACGCAATATTTT
14 TRBJ1-4 . . TRBV11-2 CASSLLTNSRKLFF TGTGCCAGCAGCTTATTGACCAACAGTCGAAAACTGTTTTTT
16 TRBJ2-1 many . TRBV27 CASSFKSGTYYNEQFF TGTGCCAGCAGTTTTAAATCCGGGACATATTACAATGAGCAGTTCTTC
15 TRBJ2-1 many TRBD2 TRBV25-1 CASTSSGGVYNEQFF TGTGCCAGCACCTCTAGCGGGGGGGTGTACAATGAGCAGTTCTTC
13 TRBJ2-4 few . TRBV5-6 CASSLTGRWEQYF TGTGCCAGCAGCCTCACAGGGAGGTGGGAGCAGTACTTC
16 TRBJ2-6 . . TRBV12-3/TRBV12-4 CASSLAWPPGAYVLTF TGTGCCAGCAGTTTAGCATGGCCGCCCGGGGCCTACGTCCTGACTTTC
13 TRBJ2-2 . . TRBV9 CASSVVVTEELFF TGTGCCAGCAGCGTAGTTGTAACCGAGGAGCTGTTTTTT
14 TRBJ2-1 . TRBD2 TRBV11-2 CASSNGGEYNEQFF TGTGCCAGCAGCAACGGGGGGGAGTACAATGAGCAGTTCTTC
15 TRBJ1-1 . . TRBV5-1 CASSLNVGMNAEAFF TGCGCCAGCAGCTTGAACGTGGGAATGAACGCTGAAGCTTTCTTT
16 TRBJ2-5 few TRBD2 TRBV7-9 CASSLTSGGLGETQYF TGTGCCAGCAGCTTGACTAGCGGGGGTTTGGGAGAGACCCAGTACTTC
14 TRBJ2-1 few . TRBV5-1 CASREGLSYNEQFF TGCGCCAGCAGGGAGGGATTATCTTACAATGAGCAGTTCTTC
14 TRBJ2-1 . . TRBV25-1 CASSVADFQETQFF TGTGCCAGCAGTGTTGCAGACTTCCAAGAGACCCAGTTCTTC
16 TRBJ2-1 . . TRBV6-2/TRBV6-3 CASSYSAGASYNEQFF TGTGCCAGCAGTTACAGCGCGGGCGCCTCCTACAATGAGCAGTTCTTC
14 TRBJ1-5 . . TRBV28 CATSKGGNNQPQHF TGTGCCACCTCAAAGGGAGGAAACAATCAGCCCCAGCATTTT
13 TRBJ2-3 . . TRBV5-1 CASSWNGPDTQYF TGCGCCAGCAGCTGGAACGGGCCAGATACGCAGTATTTT
14 TRBJ2-2 . TRBD1 TRBV6-4 CASKRTGDTGELFF TGTGCCAGCAAAAGAACAGGGGACACCGGAGAGCTGTTTTTT
15 TRBJ2-1 . TRBD1 TRBV9 CASSAGTGIVDEQFF TGTGCCAGCAGCGCCGGGACAGGGATCGTCGACGAGCAGTTCTTC
11 TRBJ1-1 many . TRBV5-1 CASSFNTEAFF TGTGCCAGCAGCTTTAATACTGAAGCTTTCTTT
12 TRBJ1-6 few . TRBV2 CASSNNNSPLHF TGTGCCAGCAGTAATAATAATTCACCCCTCCACTTT
14 TRBJ1-1 . TRBD1 TRBV5-4 CAGSTRDRNTEAFF TGTGCCGGCAGCACCAGGGACAGGAACACTGAAGCTTTCTTT
20 TRBJ2-6 . TRBD1 TRBV25-1 CASSETEGTGPISGANVLTF TGTGCCAGCAGTGAAACAGAGGGGACAGGCCCCATCTCTGGGGCCAACGTCCTGACTTTC
17 TRBJ2-1 . TRBD2 TRBV20-1 CSAAARGGPTSYNEQFF TGCAGTGCCGCGGCTCGGGGGGGCCCCACTAGCTACAATGAGCAGTTCTTC
15 TRBJ2-3 few . TRBV28 CASILKPQRADTQYF TGTGCCAGCATCCTCAAGCCCCAGAGGGCAGATACGCAGTATTTT
15 TRBJ2-5 few . TRBV4-2 CASSQVETDYNEQYF TGTGCCAGCAGCCAAGTCGAGACAGACTACAATGAGCAGTACTTC
20 TRBJ2-7 . TRBD1 TRBV5-1 CASSRELWDRVSSSSYEQYF TGCGCCAGCAGCCGCGAATTGTGGGACAGGGTCTCTTCCAGCTCCTACGAGCAGTACTTC
14 TRBJ2-3 few . TRBV27 CASSGTGMADTQYF TGTGCCAGCAGTGGAACAGGGATGGCAGATACGCAGTATTTT
13 TRBJ2-1 once TRBD1 TRBV5-1 CATGTGIHNEQFF TGCGCCACGGGGACAGGGATTCACAATGAGCAGTTCTTC
16 TRBJ2-1 . TRBD2 TRBV12-3/TRBV12-4 CASREGWRGAYNEQFF TGTGCCAGCAGGGAGGGGTGGCGGGGGGCTTACAATGAGCAGTTCTTC
17 TRBJ2-2 . . TRBV7-9 CASSLAYRLVGTGELFF TGTGCCAGCAGCTTAGCGTATCGCCTAGTGGGCACCGGGGAGCTGTTTTTT
17 TRBJ2-2 few . TRBV9 CASSVTGRRTNTGELFF TGTGCCAGCAGCGTTACAGGGAGACGAACGAACACCGGGGAGCTGTTTTTT
13 TRBJ2-3 many . TRBV7-2 CASSLDYTDTQYF TGTGCCAGCAGCTTAGACTACACAGATACGCAGTATTTT
16 TRBJ2-2 many TRBD1 TRBV12-3/TRBV12-4 CASSPGQSKYTGELFF TGTGCCAGCAGTCCGGGACAGAGTAAATACACCGGGGAGCTGTTTTTT
16 TRBJ2-7 few . TRBV10-3 CAISEREGDPSYEQYF TGTGCCATCAGTGAGCGGGAAGGGGACCCCTCCTACGAGCAGTACTTC
14 TRBJ2-1 . TRBD1 TRBV4-1 CASSRGQGNDEQFF TGCGCCAGCAGCCGCGGACAGGGGAACGATGAGCAGTTCTTC
15 TRBJ2-7 . . TRBV7-2 CASSSQAPGLDEQYF TGTGCCAGCAGCTCCCAAGCCCCAGGGCTCGACGAGCAGTACTTC
14 TRBJ1-1 . . TRBV4-1 CASSKGEGRTEAFF TGCGCCAGCAGTAAGGGGGAGGGAAGAACTGAAGCTTTCTTT
14 TRBJ2-3 . . TRBV7-9 CASSLVGATDTQYF TGTGCCAGCAGCTTGGTGGGGGCAACAGATACGCAGTATTTT
17 TRBJ1-2 few TRBD1 TRBV7-8 CASSYQEAQGDSYGYTF TGTGCCAGCAGCTACCAAGAGGCACAGGGGGACTCCTATGGCTACACCTTC
14 TRBJ1-5 few . TRBV18 CASSPVNSNQPQHF TGTGCCAGCTCACCAGTAAATAGCAATCAGCCCCAGCATTTT
15 TRBJ2-1 . . TRBV12-3/TRBV12-4 CASNLDGLSYNEQFF TGTGCCAGCAACCTCGACGGACTATCCTACAATGAGCAGTTCTTC
13 TRBJ1-4 . . TRBV20-1 CSAEARTNEKLFF TGCAGTGCCGAGGCTAGAACTAATGAAAAACTGTTTTTT
14 TRBJ1-2 few TRBD1 TRBV5-1 CASSLGQGLYGYTF TGCGCCAGCAGCTTGGGACAGGGCCTCTATGGCTACACCTTC
12 TRBJ2-5 few . TRBV3-1 CASSQSRETQYF TGTGCCAGCAGCCAAAGTCGGGAGACCCAGTACTTC
13 TRBJ2-7 . . TRBV7-9 CASSHTEFYEQYF TGTGCCAGCAGCCACACAGAGTTCTACGAGCAGTACTTC
12 TRBJ1-1 . . TRBV7-2 CASSIPPGEAFF TGTGCCAGCAGCATCCCCCCAGGGGAGGCTTTCTTT
13 TRBJ2-7 few . TRBV29-1 CSVEGHSQYEQYF TGCAGCGTTGAAGGGCATTCACAGTACGAGCAGTACTTC
15 TRBJ2-5 . TRBD1 TRBV6-1 CASSDERGQVETQYF TGTGCCAGCAGTGATGAGAGGGGGCAGGTGGAGACCCAGTACTTC
15 TRBJ2-3 many . TRBV7-2 CASSLVGQFTDTQYF TGTGCCAGCAGCTTAGTAGGCCAGTTCACAGATACGCAGTATTTT
16 TRBJ2-3 . . TRBV6-1 CASSEGLGRVTDTQYF TGTGCCAGCAGTGAAGGGTTGGGGCGGGTCACAGATACGCAGTATTTT
14 TRBJ2-7 few . TRBV12-3/TRBV12-4 CASSLRQGGNEQYF TGTGCCAGCAGTTTAAGGCAGGGGGGTAACGAGCAGTACTTC
15 TRBJ1-6 . . TRBV4-3 CASSQESGPESPLHF TGCGCCAGCAGCCAAGAATCAGGGCCCGAATCACCCCTCCACTTT